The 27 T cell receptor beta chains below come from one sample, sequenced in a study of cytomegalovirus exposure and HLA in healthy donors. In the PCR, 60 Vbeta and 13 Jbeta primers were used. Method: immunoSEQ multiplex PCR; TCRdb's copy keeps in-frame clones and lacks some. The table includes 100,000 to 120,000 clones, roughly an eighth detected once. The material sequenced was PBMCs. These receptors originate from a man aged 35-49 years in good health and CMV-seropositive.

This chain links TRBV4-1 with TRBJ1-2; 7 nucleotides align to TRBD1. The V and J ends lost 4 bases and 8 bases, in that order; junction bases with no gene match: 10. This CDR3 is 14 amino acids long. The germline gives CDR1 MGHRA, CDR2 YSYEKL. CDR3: CASSLVEGAQGYTF. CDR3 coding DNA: TGCGCCAGCAGCCTAGTCGAGGGGGCGCAGGGCTACACCTTC.

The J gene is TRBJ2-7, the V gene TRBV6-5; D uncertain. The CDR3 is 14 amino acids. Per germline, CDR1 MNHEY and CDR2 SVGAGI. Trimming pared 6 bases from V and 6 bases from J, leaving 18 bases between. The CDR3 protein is CASRPVASSSEQYF. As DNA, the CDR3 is TGTGCCAGCAGACCCGTGGCTTCTTCTTCCGAGCAGTACTTC.

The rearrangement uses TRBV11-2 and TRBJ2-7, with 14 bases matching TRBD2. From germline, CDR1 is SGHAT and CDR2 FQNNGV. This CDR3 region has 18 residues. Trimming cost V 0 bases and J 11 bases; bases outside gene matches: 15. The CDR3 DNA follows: TGTGCCAGCAGCTTAGATGGGAGGCCGGGACTAGCGGGAGTGGGGGAGTACTTC. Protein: CASSLDGRPGLAGVGEYF.

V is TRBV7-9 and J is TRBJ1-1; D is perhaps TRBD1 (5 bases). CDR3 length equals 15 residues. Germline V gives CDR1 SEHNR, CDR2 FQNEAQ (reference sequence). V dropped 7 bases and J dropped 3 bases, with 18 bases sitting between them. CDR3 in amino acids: CASTKGYGRDTEAFF. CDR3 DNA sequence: TGTGCCAGCACTAAGGGGTACGGGCGCGACACTGAAGCTTTCTTT.

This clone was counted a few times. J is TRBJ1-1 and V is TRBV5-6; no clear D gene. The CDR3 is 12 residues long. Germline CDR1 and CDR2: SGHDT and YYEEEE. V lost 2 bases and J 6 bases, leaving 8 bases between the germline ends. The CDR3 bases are TGTGCCAGCAGCTTTATGGCCGCTGAAGCTTTCTTT. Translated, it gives CASSFMAAEAFF.

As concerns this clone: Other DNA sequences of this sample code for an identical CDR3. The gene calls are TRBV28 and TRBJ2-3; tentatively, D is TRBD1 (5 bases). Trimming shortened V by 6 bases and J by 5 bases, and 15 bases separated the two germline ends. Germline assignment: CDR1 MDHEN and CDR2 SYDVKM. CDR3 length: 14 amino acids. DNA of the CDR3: TGTGCCAGCAGCCGTGGGCAGGGCAGAGATACGCAGTATTTT. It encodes CASSRGQGRDTQYF.

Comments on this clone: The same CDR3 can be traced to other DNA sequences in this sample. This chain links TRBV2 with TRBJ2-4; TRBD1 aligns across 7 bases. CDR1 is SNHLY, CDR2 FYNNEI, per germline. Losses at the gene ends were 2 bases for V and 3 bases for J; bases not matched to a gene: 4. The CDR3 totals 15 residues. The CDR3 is CASSEKGAGKNIQYF. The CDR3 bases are TGTGCCAGCAGTGAAAAGGGGGCAGGCAAAAACATTCAGTACTTC.

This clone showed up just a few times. As DNA, the CDR3 is TGTGCCAGTAGTTGGACAGGGGAGGCCACAGATACGCAGTATTTT. Its protein is CASSWTGEATDTQYF. The J gene is TRBJ2-3, the V gene TRBV19, with 9 bases lining up with TRBD1. CDR3 size: 15 residues. Germline lookup yields CDR1 LNHDA and CDR2 SQIVND (reference sequence). The ends lost 5 bases at V and 2 bases at J; junction bases unmatched: 5.

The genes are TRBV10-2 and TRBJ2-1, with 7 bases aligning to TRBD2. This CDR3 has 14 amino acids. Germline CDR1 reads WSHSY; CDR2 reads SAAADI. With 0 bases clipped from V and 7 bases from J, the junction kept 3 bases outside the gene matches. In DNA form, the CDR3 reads TGCGCCAGCAGTGAGTCGGGACTAAGAAATGAGCAGTTCTTC. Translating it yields CASSESGLRNEQFF.

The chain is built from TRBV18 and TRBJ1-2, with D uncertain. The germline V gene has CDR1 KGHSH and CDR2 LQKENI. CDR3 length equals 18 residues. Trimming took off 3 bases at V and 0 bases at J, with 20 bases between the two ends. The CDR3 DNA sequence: TGTGCCAGCTCACCCCTGCGGTTGAAGACTCAAGCTAACTATGGCTACACCTTC. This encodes CASSPLRLKTQANYGYTF.

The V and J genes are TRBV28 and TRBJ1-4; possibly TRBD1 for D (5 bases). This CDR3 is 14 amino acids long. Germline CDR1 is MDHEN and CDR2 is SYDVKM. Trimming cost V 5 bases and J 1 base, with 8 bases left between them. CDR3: CASSPGGTNEKLFF. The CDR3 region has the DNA TGTGCCAGCAGTCCCGGGGGAACTAATGAAAAACTGTTTTTT.

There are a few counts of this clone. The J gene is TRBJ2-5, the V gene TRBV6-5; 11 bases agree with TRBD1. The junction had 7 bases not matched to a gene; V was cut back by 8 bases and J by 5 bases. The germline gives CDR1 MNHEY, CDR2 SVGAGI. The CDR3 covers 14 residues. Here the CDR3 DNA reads TGTGCCAGCCGGAGGGGACAGGGGGAGGAGACCCAGTACTTC. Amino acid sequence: CASRRGQGEETQYF.

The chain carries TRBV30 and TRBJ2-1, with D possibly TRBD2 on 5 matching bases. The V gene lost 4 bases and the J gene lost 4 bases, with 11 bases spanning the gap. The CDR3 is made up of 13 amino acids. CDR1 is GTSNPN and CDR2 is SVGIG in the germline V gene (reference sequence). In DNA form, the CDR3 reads TGTGCCTGGAATTATGGCGGGTACAATGAGCAGTTCTTC. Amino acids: CAWNYGGYNEQFF.

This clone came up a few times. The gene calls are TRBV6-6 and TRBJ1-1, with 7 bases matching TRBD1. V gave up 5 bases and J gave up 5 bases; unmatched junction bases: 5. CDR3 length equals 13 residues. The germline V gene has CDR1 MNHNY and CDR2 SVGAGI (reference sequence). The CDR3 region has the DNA TGTGCCAGCAGTCTTCTACAGGGGACTGAAGCTTTCTTT. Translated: CASSLLQGTEAFF.

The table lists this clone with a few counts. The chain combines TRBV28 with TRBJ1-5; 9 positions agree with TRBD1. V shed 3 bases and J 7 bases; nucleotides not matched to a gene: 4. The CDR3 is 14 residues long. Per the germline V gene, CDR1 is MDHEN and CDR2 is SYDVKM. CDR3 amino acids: CASSFGTGRQPQHF. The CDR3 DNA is TGTGCCAGCAGTTTCGGGACAGGGCGGCAGCCCCAGCATTTT.

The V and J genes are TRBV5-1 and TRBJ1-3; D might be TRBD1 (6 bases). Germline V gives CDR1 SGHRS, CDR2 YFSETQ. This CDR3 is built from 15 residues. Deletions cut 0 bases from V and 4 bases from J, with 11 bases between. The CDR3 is CASSLVQGSGNTIYF. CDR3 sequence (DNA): TGCGCCAGCAGCTTGGTACAGGGATCCGGAAACACCATATATTTT.

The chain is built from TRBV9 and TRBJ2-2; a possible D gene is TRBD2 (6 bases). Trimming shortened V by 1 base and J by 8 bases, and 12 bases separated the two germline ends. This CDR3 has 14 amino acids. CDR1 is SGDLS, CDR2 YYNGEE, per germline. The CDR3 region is CASSVSGGIGELFF. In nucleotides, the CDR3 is TGTGCCAGCAGCGTATCCGGGGGAATTGGGGAGCTGTTTTTT.

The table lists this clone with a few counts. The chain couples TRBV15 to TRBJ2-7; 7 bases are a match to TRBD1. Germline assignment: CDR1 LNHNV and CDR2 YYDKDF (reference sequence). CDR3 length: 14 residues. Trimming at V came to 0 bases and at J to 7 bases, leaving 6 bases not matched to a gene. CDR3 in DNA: TGTGCCACCAGCAGAGATTTCGCAGGGGGTGAGCAGTACTTC. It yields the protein CATSRDFAGGEQYF.

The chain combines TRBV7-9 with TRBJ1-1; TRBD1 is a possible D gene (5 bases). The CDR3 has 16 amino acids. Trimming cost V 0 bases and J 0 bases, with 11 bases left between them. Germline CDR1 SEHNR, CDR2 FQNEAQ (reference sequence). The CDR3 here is CASSLAGAGLNTEAFF. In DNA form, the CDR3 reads TGTGCCAGCAGCTTAGCAGGGGCAGGTCTGAACACTGAAGCTTTCTTT.

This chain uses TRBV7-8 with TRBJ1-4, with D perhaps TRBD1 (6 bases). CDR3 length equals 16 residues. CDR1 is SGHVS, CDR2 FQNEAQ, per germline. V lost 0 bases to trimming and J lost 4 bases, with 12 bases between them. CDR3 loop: CASSLARGGGNEKLFF. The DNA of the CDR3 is TGTGCCAGCAGCTTAGCGCGAGGGGGGGGTAATGAAAAACTGTTTTTT.

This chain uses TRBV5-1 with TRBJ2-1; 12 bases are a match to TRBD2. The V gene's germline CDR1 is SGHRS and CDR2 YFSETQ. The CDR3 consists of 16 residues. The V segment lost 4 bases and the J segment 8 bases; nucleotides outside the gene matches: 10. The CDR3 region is CASSPEGLAGVDEQFF. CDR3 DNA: TGCGCCAGCAGCCCTGAGGGACTAGCGGGTGTAGATGAGCAGTTCTTC.

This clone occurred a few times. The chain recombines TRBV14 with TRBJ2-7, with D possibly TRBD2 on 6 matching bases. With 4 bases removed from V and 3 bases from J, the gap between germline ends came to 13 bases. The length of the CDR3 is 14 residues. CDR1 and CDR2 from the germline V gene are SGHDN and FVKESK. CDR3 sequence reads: CASSLRGFVYEQYF. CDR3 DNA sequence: TGTGCCAGCAGCCTACGGGGGTTCGTCTACGAGCAGTACTTC.

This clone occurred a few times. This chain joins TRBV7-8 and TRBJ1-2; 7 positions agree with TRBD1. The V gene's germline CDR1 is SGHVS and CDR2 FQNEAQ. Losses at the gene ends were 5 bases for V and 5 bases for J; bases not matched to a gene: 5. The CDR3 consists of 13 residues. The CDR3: CASSQPGQYGYTF. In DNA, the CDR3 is TGTGCCAGCAGCCAACCGGGACAGTATGGCTACACCTTC. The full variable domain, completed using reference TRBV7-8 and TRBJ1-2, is GAGVSQSPRYKVAKRGQDVALRCDPISGHVSLFWYQQALGQGPEFLTYFQNEAQLDKSGLPSDRFFAERPEGSVSTLKIQRTQQEDSAVYLCASSQPGQYGYTFGSGTRLTVV.

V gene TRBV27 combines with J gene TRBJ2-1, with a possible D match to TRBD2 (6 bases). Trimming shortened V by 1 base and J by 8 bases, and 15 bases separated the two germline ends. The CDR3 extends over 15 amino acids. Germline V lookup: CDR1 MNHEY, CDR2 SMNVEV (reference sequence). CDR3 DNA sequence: TGTGCCAGCAGTTTATATCGGGAGTATGTAGATGAGCAGTTCTTC. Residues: CASSLYREYVDEQFF.

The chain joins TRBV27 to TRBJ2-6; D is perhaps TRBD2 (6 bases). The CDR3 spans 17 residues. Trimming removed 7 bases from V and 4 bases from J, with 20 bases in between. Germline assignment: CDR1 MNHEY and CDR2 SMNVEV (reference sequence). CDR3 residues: CASTLRDPARGANVLTF. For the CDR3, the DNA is TGTGCCAGCACCCTGCGGGACCCCGCCCGGGGGGCCAACGTCCTGACTTTC.

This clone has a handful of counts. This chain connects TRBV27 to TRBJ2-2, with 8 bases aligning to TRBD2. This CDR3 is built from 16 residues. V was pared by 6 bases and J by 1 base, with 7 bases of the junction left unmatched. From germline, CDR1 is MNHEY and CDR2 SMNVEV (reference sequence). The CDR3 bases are TGTGCCAGCAGCCCAGCTAGCGGGCGGAACACCGGGGAGCTGTTTTTT. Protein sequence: CASSPASGRNTGELFF.

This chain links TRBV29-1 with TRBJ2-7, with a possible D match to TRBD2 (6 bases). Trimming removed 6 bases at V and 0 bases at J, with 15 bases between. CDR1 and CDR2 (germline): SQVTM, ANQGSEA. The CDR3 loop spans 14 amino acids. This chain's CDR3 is CSVGLVLNSYEQYF. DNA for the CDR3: TGCAGCGTGGGACTCGTACTAAACTCCTACGAGCAGTACTTC.